This TCR beta chain came from a study of early T cells in non-severe SARS-CoV-2 infection. The overall study: The authors sequenced bulk RNA from unsorted whole blood, leaving chains unpaired. General study results and limits: Anti-spike CD8 responses were favored in VDJdb matching, and private and CD4 specificities were missed.

The sample holds many counts of this clonotype. Its specificity is not known. The library protocol tagged individual cDNA molecules with unique molecular identifiers. TCRdb re-called the 5' RACE reads through MiXCR, storing one row per CDR3 protein. The sample lists about 110,000 distinct CDR3 sequences, over 10% seen once, with around 3.7% in the top ten. The ends lost 1 base at V and 5 bases at J; junction bases unmatched: 3. Germline V gene lookup returns CDR1 SGHTA and CDR2 FQGNSA. This CDR3 region has 16 residues. This receptor was identified in an adult who was a healthcare worker with PCR-confirmed SARS-CoV-2 infection or an uninfected control (not recorded which). Sequencing was performed on whole blood, taken at baseline. V gene TRBV7-2 combines with J gene TRBJ2-1; TRBD2 matches at 12 bases. The CDR3 DNA reads as TGTGCCAGCAGCTTAGGGCTAGCGGGAGGGAACAATGAGCAGTTCTTC. Protein: CASSLGLAGGNNEQFF.